This T cell receptor beta chain came from a study of monozygotic twins with inflammatory bowel disease. The CDR3 covers 15 residues. CDR1 and CDR2 (germline): SGHVS, FQNEAQ. Findings and caveats of the study: Healthy twins showed more clonotype sharing with others than IBD patients, especially patients with disease activity.

Investigators pulled total RNA out of whole blood and did not sort T cells. The study subjected TCRalpha and TCRbeta cDNA to two nested PCRs of approximately 16 and 9 cycles. With the 5' RACE reads reprocessed, TCRdb shows one record per CDR3 protein and no DNA. The specimen's table records around 190,000 distinct CDR3 sequences. Turning to this clonotype: Its target is not known.

The chain is built from TRBV7-8 and TRBJ2-7. The clonotype comes from a human donor with ulcerative colitis or Crohn's disease, or a healthy co-twin of an affected twin (not recorded which). Input material: blood. The CDR3 reads CASSLITIDGYEQYF.